This T cell receptor (beta chain) derives from a study of T cell responses to AZD1222 COVID-19 vaccine. Study overall: Pooled together were second doses at about 4 or about 12 weeks. Regarding the study as a whole: Epitopes outside B.1.351 and B.1.1.7 mutated regions reportedly drew nearly half of spike TCRs.

Produced via immunoSEQ multiplex PCR; TCRdb's table is partial and in-frame only. The sample has over 100,000 clones, 75% to 90% seen once; the top ten hold 5% to 7.5%. The CDR3 is 12 amino acids. The V gene lost 5 bases and the J gene lost 9 bases, with 11 bases spanning the gap. Germline CDR1 reads SGHAT; CDR2 reads FQNNGV. A note on this clone: Its antigen is undetermined.

Sequenced material: peripheral blood, taken on day 0 of AZD1222 vaccination. V is TRBV11-2 and J is TRBJ2-1; perhaps D is TRBD1 or TRBD2 (6 bases each). This TCR was recovered from an adult in good health. The chain's CDR3 is CASSPRGVEQFF. CDR3 in DNA: TGTGCCAGCAGCCCAAGGGGGGTTGAGCAGTTCTTC. Combining the CDR3 with reference TRBV11-2 and TRBJ2-1 gives the whole variable domain EAGVAQSPRYKIIEKRQSVAFWCNPISGHATLYWYQQILGQGPKLLIQFQNNGVVDDSQLPKDRFSAERLKGVDSTLKIQPAKLEDSAVYLCASSPRGVEQFFGPGTRLTVL.